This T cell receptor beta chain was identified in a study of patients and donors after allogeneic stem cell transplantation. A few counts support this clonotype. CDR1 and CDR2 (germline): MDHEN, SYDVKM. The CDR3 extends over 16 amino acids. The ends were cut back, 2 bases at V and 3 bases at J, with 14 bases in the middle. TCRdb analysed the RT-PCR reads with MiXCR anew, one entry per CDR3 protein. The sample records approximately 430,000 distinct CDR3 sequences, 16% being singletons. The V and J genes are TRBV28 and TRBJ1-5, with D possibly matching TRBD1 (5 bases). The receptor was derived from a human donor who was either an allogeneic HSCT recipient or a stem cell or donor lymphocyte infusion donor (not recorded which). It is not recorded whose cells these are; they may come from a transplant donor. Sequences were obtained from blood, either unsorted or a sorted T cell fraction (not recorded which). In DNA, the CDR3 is TGTGCCAGCAGTTTAGTGGCGGGGACGAACAATCAGCCCCAGCATTTT. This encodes CASSLVAGTNNQPQHF.